This entry is about one T cell receptor (beta chain). This specimen belongs to a study of regulatory T cells in long-lasting Graves disease. This sample's time point: newly diagnosed GD, antithyroid drugs for less than 3 months. Preparation of the TCR library used RNA extracted from PBMCs. Assembly of TCR beta libraries relied on iRepertoire HTBI primers together with Arm-PCR of CDR3 regions. TCRdb re-derived calls from the multiplex PCR reads in MiXCR, one entry per CDR3 protein. Of about 470,000 distinct CDR3 sequences in the sample, 14% to 15% are singletons; the top ten hold about a sixth. V lost 2 bases, J lost 10 bases, and 9 bases lay in between. This CDR3 contains 13 residues. The same specimen was also included in a second study, on T cells in Graves' hyperthyroidism and ophthalmopathy.

This chain connects TRBV12-3 or TRBV12-4 to TRBJ1-6; D is unclear. This receptor was obtained from a woman aged 25 to 39 with Graves disease. Sequenced material: peripheral blood mononuclear cells (PBMCs), taken at new diagnosis, from a patient treated with antithyroid drugs. CDR3: CASSLNPGSPLHF. The CDR3 DNA sequence: TGTGCCAGCAGTTTAAACCCCGGCTCACCCCTCCACTTT.